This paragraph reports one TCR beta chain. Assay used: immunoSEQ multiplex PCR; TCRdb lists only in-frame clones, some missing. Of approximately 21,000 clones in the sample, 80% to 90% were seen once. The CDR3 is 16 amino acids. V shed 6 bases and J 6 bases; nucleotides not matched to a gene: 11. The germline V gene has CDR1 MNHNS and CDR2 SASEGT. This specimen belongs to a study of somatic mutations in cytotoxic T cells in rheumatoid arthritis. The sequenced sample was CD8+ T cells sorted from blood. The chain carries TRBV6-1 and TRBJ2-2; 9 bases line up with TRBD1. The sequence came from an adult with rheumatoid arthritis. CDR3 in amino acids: CASREQGAGDSGELFF. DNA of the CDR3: TGTGCCAGCAGAGAACAGGGGGCAGGGGATTCCGGGGAGCTGTTTTTT.